This T cell receptor (beta chain) was recovered during a study of PD-L1 blockade in urothelial cancer. Turning to the study itself: Peripheral blood specimens exhibited a median yield of around 140,000 T cells.

The study, taken as a whole, reports: Pretreatment clonality of the blood TCR repertoire below the median was predictive of superior survival.

Worth noting for this clone: The antigen is not known.

CDR3 length: 16 residues. From germline, CDR1 is SGHDT and CDR2 YYEEEE. V was shortened by 7 bases and J by 0 bases, with 14 bases between the two germline ends. The table came from immunoSEQ multiplex PCR; TCRdb's copy has only in-frame clones and leaves some out. Of 85,000 to 95,000 clones listed, nearly 90% are singletons. Time point: pretreatment peripheral blood. The TCR originated in a man aged 60 to 75 with urothelial cancer. The source was PBMCs, collected around atezolizumab (anti-PD-L1) treatment. The V and J genes are TRBV5-6 and TRBJ2-6; possibly TRBD1 for D (5 bases). The CDR3 nucleotides read TGTGCCAGCGCCAGGCTTAGGGGCTCTGGGGCCAACGTCCTGACTTTC. Residues: CASARLRGSGANVLTF.